Following are 11 T cell receptor beta chains from one sample sequenced in a study of blood T cell repertoires in COVID-19. TCRdb's copy holds only in-frame clones and misses some; the assay was immunoSEQ multiplex PCR. The repertoire holds about 120,000 clones, with roughly four fifths as singletons. Sequencing was carried out using peripheral blood. These receptor sequences come from a human donor in a cohort sampled during active COVID-19.

The gene calls are TRBV12-5 and TRBJ1-4, with D maybe TRBD1 (5 bases). Germline V gene sequence: CDR1 LGHNT, CDR2 FRNRAP. The CDR3 covers 16 residues. V was pared by 1 base and J by 5 bases, with 14 bases between. This chain's CDR3 is CASGLDYAGINEKLFF. DNA of the CDR3: TGTGCTAGTGGTTTGGACTACGCAGGGATCAATGAAAAACTGTTTTTT.

This clone was counted between two and nine times. The chain is built from TRBV5-4 and TRBJ2-1; TRBD2 aligns across 11 bases. Germline lookup yields CDR1 SGHNT and CDR2 YYREEE (reference sequence). The CDR3 contains 16 residues. Trimming took 4 bases from V and 0 from J; bases not matched to a gene: 3. This CDR3 is CASSRGLAVSYNEQFF. CDR3 in DNA: TGTGCCAGCAGCAGGGGACTAGCGGTCTCCTACAATGAGCAGTTCTTC.

This chain connects TRBV29-1 to TRBJ2-3; TRBD2 matches 12 bases. The ends lost 6 bases at V and 3 bases at J; junction bases unmatched: 4. CDR3 length: 14 amino acids. CDR1 and CDR2 from the germline V gene are SQVTM and ANQGSEA. In DNA form, the CDR3 reads TGCAGCGTCGGAGGACTAGCGGGAACAGATACGCAGTATTTT. This codes for CSVGGLAGTDTQYF.

This clone occurred a few times. V gene TRBV9 combines with J gene TRBJ2-7, with D possibly being TRBD1 (5 bases). V lost 0 bases, J lost 0 bases, and 10 bases lay in between. Germline assignment: CDR1 SGDLS and CDR2 YYNGEE. The length of the CDR3 is 15 residues. The CDR3 region is CASSVDRQPSYEQYF. CDR3 DNA: TGTGCCAGCAGCGTAGATAGACAGCCCTCCTACGAGCAGTACTTC.

V is TRBV20-1 and J is TRBJ2-1, with 11 positions matching TRBD2. The CDR3 is 11 residues long. Germline CDR1 is DFQATT and CDR2 is SNEGSKA (reference sequence). The CDR3 protein is CRGLAGEEQFF. The CDR3 nucleotides are TGCAGAGGACTAGCGGGTGAAGAGCAGTTCTTC.

The chain carries TRBV18 and TRBJ2-7; the match to TRBD2 covers 9 bases. Germline assignment: CDR1 KGHSH and CDR2 LQKENI. V lost 1 base, J lost 1 base, and 5 bases stayed unmatched. This CDR3 has 16 amino acids. In nucleotides, the CDR3 is TGTGCCAGCTCACCACGGGCTAGCGGGGATTCCTACGAGCAGTACTTC. Amino acids: CASSPRASGDSYEQYF.

The chain has TRBV12-3 or TRBV12-4 and TRBJ2-5, with a possible D match to TRBD2 (6 bases). This CDR3 has 12 residues. Trimming removed 7 bases from V and 2 bases from J, with 8 bases in between. The CDR3 sequence is CASMSGQETQYF. CDR3 coding DNA: TGTGCCAGCATGAGCGGGCAAGAGACCCAGTACTTC.

The chain joins TRBV3-1 (or the pseudogene TRBV3-2) to TRBJ1-5, with 8 bases aligning to TRBD1. The CDR3 is 17 amino acids. The V gene end was trimmed by 4 bases and the J gene end by 2 bases; junction bases not matched to a gene: 10. Looked up from germline, CDR1 is LGHDT and CDR2 is YNNKEL (reference sequence). The CDR3, as DNA: TGTGCCAGCAGCCGAACTCCCTGGGGACAGGGCAATCAGCCCCAGCATTTT. Translated, it gives CASSRTPWGQGNQPQHF.

This clone has more than one count but fewer than ten. The V call is TRBV3-1 (or the pseudogene TRBV3-2), the J call TRBJ1-4; D uncertain. CDR1 and CDR2 from the germline V gene are LGHDT and YNNKEL (reference sequence). This CDR3 region has 15 residues. Trimming stripped 5 bases from V and 7 bases from J, with 17 bases between. The CDR3 sequence is CASSTPRGRVEKLFF. In DNA, the CDR3 is TGTGCCAGCAGCACCCCGCGCGGGCGGGTTGAAAAACTGTTTTTT.

The chain combines TRBV5-8 with TRBJ1-1; D is unclear. CDR3 size: 12 residues. Germline CDR1 reads SGHTS; CDR2 reads YDEGEE. Trimming cost V 4 bases and J 5 bases, with 9 bases left between them. The DNA of the CDR3 is TGTGCCAGCAGCGTTGGGAGGACTGAAGCTTTCTTT. It is translated as CASSVGRTEAFF.

This clone has only one observation. This rearrangement joins TRBV5-1 to TRBJ2-4; D possibly corresponds to TRBD1 (5 bases). The CDR3 sequence is 19 residues long. Germline V gene data show CDR1 as SGHRS and CDR2 as YFSETQ. Deletions cut 3 bases from V and 0 bases from J, with 22 bases between. The CDR3 coding sequence is TGCGCCAGCAGCTCCCGGACGTTAGGGGTGAACGTAGCCAAAAACATTCAGTACTTC. Translation gives CASSSRTLGVNVAKNIQYF. Complete variable domain (other parts from reference TRBV5-1 and TRBJ2-4): KAGVTQTPRYLIKTRGQQVTLSCSPISGHRSVSWYQQTPGQGLQFLFEYFSETQRNKGNFPGRFSGRQFSNSRSEMNVSTLELGDSALYLCASSSRTLGVNVAKNIQYFGAGTRLSVL.